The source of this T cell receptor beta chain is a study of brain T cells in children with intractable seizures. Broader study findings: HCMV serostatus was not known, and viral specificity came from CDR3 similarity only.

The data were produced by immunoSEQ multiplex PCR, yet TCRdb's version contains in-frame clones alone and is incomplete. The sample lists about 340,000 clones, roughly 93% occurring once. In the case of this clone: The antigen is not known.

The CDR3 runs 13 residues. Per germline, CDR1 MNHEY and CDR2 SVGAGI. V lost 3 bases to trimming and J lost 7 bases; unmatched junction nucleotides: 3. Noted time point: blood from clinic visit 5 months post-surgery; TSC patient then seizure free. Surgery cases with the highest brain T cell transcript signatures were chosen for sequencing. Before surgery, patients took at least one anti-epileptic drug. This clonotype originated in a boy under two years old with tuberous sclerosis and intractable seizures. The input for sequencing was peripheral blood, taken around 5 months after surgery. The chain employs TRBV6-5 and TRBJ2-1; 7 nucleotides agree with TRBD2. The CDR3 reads CASSYAGVNEQFF. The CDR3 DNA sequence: TGTGCCAGCAGTTATGCGGGGGTTAATGAGCAGTTCTTC.